Below are 24 T cell receptor beta chains sequenced from a single sample in a study of cytotoxic CD8 clonotypes in ibrutinib-treated CLL. Clones were sequenced by immunoSEQ multiplex PCR, and TCRdb holds only the in-frame ones, with some missing. The repertoire holds fewer than 400,000 clones, with 67% as singletons. Sequenced material: PBMCs, taken after 36 months of ibrutinib treatment. These receptors came from a human donor with chronic lymphocytic leukemia.

This clone came up a few times. The chain has TRBV6-5 and TRBJ2-1, with 10 positions matching TRBD2. The CDR3 runs 13 residues. Germline CDR1 and CDR2: MNHEY and SVGAGI. The V segment lost 10 bases and the J segment 4 bases; nucleotides outside the gene matches: 4. The CDR3 loop reads CATRTSGYNEQFF. In DNA, the CDR3 is TGTGCCACGAGGACTAGCGGTTACAATGAGCAGTTCTTC.

The V call is TRBV9, the J call TRBJ2-1, with D maybe TRBD2 (6 bases). Looked up from germline, CDR1 is SGDLS and CDR2 is YYNGEE. V lost 0 bases and J lost 2, with 12 bases in between. This CDR3 contains 16 residues. CDR3 loop: CASSVVGLAAYNEQFF. In DNA form, the CDR3 reads TGTGCCAGCAGCGTAGTGGGGTTAGCGGCCTACAATGAGCAGTTCTTC. The variable domain in full, with the rest retrieved from reference TRBV9 and TRBJ2-1, is DSGVTQTPKHLITATGQRVTLRCSPRSGDLSVYWYQQSLDQGLQFLIQYYNGEERAKGNILERFSAQQFPDLHSELNLSSLELGDSALYFCASSVVGLAAYNEQFFGPGTRLTVL.

CDR3 coding DNA: TGCGCCAGCAGCTTGTATAGCGGGGCCTACGAGCAGTACTTC. This gives the protein CASSLYSGAYEQYF. This sequence joins TRBV5-1 and TRBJ2-7, with TRBD2 identical over 8 bases. The CDR3 has 14 amino acids. Germline CDR1 is SGHRS and CDR2 is YFSETQ. Germline trimming cut 1 base from V and 2 bases from J; bases unmatched to any gene: 2.

The V and J genes are TRBV4-1 and TRBJ2-4; perhaps TRBD1 as D (6 bases). CDR3 size: 19 residues. Per the germline V gene, CDR1 is MGHRA and CDR2 is YSYEKL. Trimming pared 0 bases from V and 0 bases from J, leaving 18 bases between. Here the CDR3 reads CASSQDFRGRGVAKNIQYF. The CDR3 DNA is TGCGCCAGCAGCCAAGATTTCAGGGGACGAGGGGTAGCCAAAAACATTCAGTACTTC.

This clone appeared once. CDR3 coding DNA: TGTGCCAGCAGCTTACTAGCGGGGGGGAGCACAGATACGCAGTATTTT. Amino acid sequence: CASSLLAGGSTDTQYF. The gene calls are TRBV5-4 and TRBJ2-3; TRBD2 matches at 13 bases. CDR1 is SGHNT, CDR2 YYREEE, per germline (reference sequence). V shed 2 bases, J shed 0 bases, and the junction held 0 bases outside the gene matches. The CDR3 is made up of 16 amino acids.

The chain is built from TRBV29-1 and TRBJ2-3; D tentatively fits TRBD1 or TRBD2 (5 bases each). Between the trimmed V and J ends, which lost 6 bases and 2 bases, there was a span of 21 bases. Germline V lookup: CDR1 SQVTM, CDR2 ANQGSEA. This CDR3 has 16 residues. The DNA of the CDR3 is TGCAGCGTCCTGGGGGAACAAGGGGCCCCCACAGATACGCAGTATTTT. This translates into CSVLGEQGAPTDTQYF.

V usage is TRBV6-5 and J usage is TRBJ1-4; perhaps TRBD1 as D (6 bases). V lost 6 bases and J lost 3, with 11 bases in between. Germline CDR1 and CDR2: MNHEY and SVGAGI. The CDR3 covers 14 residues. The CDR3 is CASSQTGSNEKLFF. Here the CDR3 DNA reads TGTGCCAGCAGCCAGACAGGATCTAATGAAAAACTGTTTTTT.

This rearrangement joins TRBV7-6 to TRBJ1-1, with D tentatively TRBD1 (5 bases). The V and J ends lost 1 base and 7 bases respectively, with 7 bases between them. This CDR3 has 12 amino acids. Germline values: CDR1 SGHVS, CDR2 FNYEAQ. The CDR3: CASSLVGGEAFF. In nucleotides, the CDR3 is TGTGCCAGCAGCTTAGTTGGGGGTGAAGCTTTCTTT.

The genes are TRBV19 and TRBJ1-1; the D is unclear. The CDR3 is 12 residues long. Trimming left V 3 bases short and J 0 bases short, with 2 bases between. Germline lookup yields CDR1 LNHDA and CDR2 SQIVND (reference sequence). CDR3 in DNA: TGTGCCAGTAGTATTTTGAACACTGAAGCTTTCTTT. It encodes CASSILNTEAFF.

The CDR3 sequence: CASSGGILSYEQYF. The CDR3 nucleotides read TGTGCCAGCAGCGGGGGCATACTCTCCTACGAGCAGTACTTC. The J gene is TRBJ2-7, the V gene TRBV9; D is perhaps TRBD1 (5 bases). CDR3 length: 14 residues. Deletions cut 3 bases from V and 0 bases from J, with 10 bases between. The germline V gene has CDR1 SGDLS and CDR2 YYNGEE.

In its sample, this clone was seen many times. The chain carries TRBV11-3 and TRBJ1-2, with D perhaps matching TRBD1 (6 bases). Germline assignment: CDR1 SGHNT and CDR2 YENEEA. CDR3 length equals 13 residues. V was pared by 4 bases and J by 6 bases, with 12 bases between. CDR3 protein: CASSSRGGDGYTF. CDR3 DNA sequence: TGTGCCAGCAGCTCCAGGGGAGGAGATGGCTACACCTTC.

This chain joins TRBV9 and TRBJ1-1, with no clear D. From germline, CDR1 is SGDLS and CDR2 YYNGEE. Trimming stripped 6 bases from V and 3 bases from J, with 12 bases between. This CDR3 is built from 13 residues. In DNA, the CDR3 is TGTGCCAGCAAGAGGGTCTGGGACACTGAAGCTTTCTTT. This encodes CASKRVWDTEAFF.

The chain is built from TRBV16 and TRBJ1-2; 7 bases are a match to TRBD1. Germline V CDR1 and CDR2: KGHSY, FQNENV. There are 16 residues in the CDR3. Trimming at V came to 4 bases and at J to 2 bases, leaving 10 bases not matched to a gene. The CDR3 protein is CASSPSGTASNYGYTF. In nucleotides, the CDR3 is TGTGCCAGCAGCCCTTCCGGGACAGCGAGCAACTATGGCTACACCTTC. Looking up the rest from reference TRBV16 and TRBJ1-2 gives the full variable domain: GEEVAQTPKHLVRGEGQKAKLYCAPIKGHSYVFWYQQVLKNEFKFLISFQNENVFDETGMPKERFSAKCLPNSPCSLEIQATKLEDSAVYFCASSPSGTASNYGYTFGSGTRLTVV.

The V call is TRBV9, the J call TRBJ2-2, with D maybe TRBD1 (5 bases). The CDR3 has 13 amino acids. Trimming pared 0 bases from V and 7 bases from J, leaving 7 bases between. Germline loops: CDR1 SGDLS, CDR2 YYNGEE. CDR3 coding DNA: TGTGCCAGCAGCGTAGGTCAGGGCGGGGAGCTGTTTTTT. Translated: CASSVGQGGELFF.

The chain uses TRBV6-5 and TRBJ2-7; D is possibly TRBD1 or TRBD2 (5 bases each). Germline V gene data show CDR1 as MNHEY and CDR2 as SVGAGI. V gave up 6 bases and J gave up 6 bases, with 21 bases separating them. This CDR3 spans 15 amino acids. The DNA of the CDR3 is TGTGCCAGCAGGGCAGGGCACCTCGGGGTGAGCGAGCAGTACTTC. This encodes CASRAGHLGVSEQYF.

This chain's CDR3 is CASNLDRGNEQFF. For the CDR3, the DNA is TGTGCCAGCAACTTGGACAGGGGGAATGAGCAGTTCTTC. The rearrangement uses TRBV9 and TRBJ2-1; 10 bases are shared with TRBD1. CDR1 is SGDLS and CDR2 is YYNGEE in the germline V gene. The CDR3 is 13 amino acids. Trimming took 6 bases from V and 7 from J; bases not matched to a gene: 4.

This clone was seen just once. This chain links TRBV6-6 with TRBJ2-1; D is tentatively TRBD1 or TRBD2 (5 bases each). Trimming took off 6 bases at V and 10 bases at J, with 13 bases between the two ends. The CDR3 extends over 12 amino acids. The germline V gene has CDR1 MNHNY and CDR2 SVGAGI (reference sequence). DNA for the CDR3: TGTGCCAGCAGCCGAATGGGGACCGAGCAGTTCTTC. This translates into CASSRMGTEQFF.

This clone was detected a few times. The J gene is TRBJ1-5, the V gene TRBV4-2, with no clear D. Trimming stripped 1 base from V and 4 bases from J, with 5 bases between. Germline CDR1 reads LGHNA; CDR2 reads YNFKEQ. The CDR3 is 13 amino acids. In DNA form, the CDR3 reads TGTGCCAGCAGCCAAGTAGGGAATCAGCCCCAGCATTTT. It encodes CASSQVGNQPQHF.

J is TRBJ2-2 and V is TRBV5-1, with unresolved D. V lost 0 bases to trimming and J lost 0 bases, with 9 bases between them. In germline, CDR1 is SGHRS, CDR2 YFSETQ. The CDR3 has 16 amino acids. This chain's CDR3 is CASSLAGTTNTGELFF. The CDR3 DNA reads TGCGCCAGCAGCTTGGCCGGCACCACGAACACCGGGGAGCTGTTTTTT.

This clone was seen just once. In DNA form, the CDR3 reads TGTGCCAGCTCACCGGGCGAGGGCAAAAACATTCAGTACTTC. Protein product: CASSPGEGKNIQYF. The chain recombines TRBV18 with TRBJ2-4; TRBD2 is a possible D gene (5 bases). The ends were cut back, 3 bases at V and 3 bases at J, with 9 bases in the middle. Germline-derived CDR1 and CDR2 are KGHSH and LQKENI. This CDR3 has 14 residues.

CDR3 sequence (DNA): TGTGCCAGCGCGGACAGGCCTGAGACCCAGTACTTC. Its translation is CASADRPETQYF. The chain has TRBV19 and TRBJ2-5, with TRBD1 identical over 7 bases. Trimming took 9 bases from V and 5 from J; bases not matched to a gene: 6. The CDR3 is 12 amino acids. Germline V CDR1 and CDR2: LNHDA, SQIVND (reference sequence).

This clone was observed a few times. The rearrangement joins TRBV18 to TRBJ2-1, with 11 positions matching TRBD1. V lost 1 base, J lost 7 bases, and 3 bases stayed unmatched. Germline CDR1 reads KGHSH; CDR2 reads LQKENI. The length of the CDR3 is 15 residues. This CDR3 reads CASSPQGQGVNEQFF. As DNA, the CDR3 is TGTGCCAGCTCACCACAGGGACAGGGGGTTAATGAGCAGTTCTTC. Drawing the rest from reference TRBV18 and TRBJ2-1, the complete variable domain is NAGVMQNPRHLVRRRGQEARLRCSPMKGHSHVYWYRQLPEEGLKFMVYLQKENIIDESGMPKERFSAEFPKEGPSILRIQQVVRGDSAAYFCASSPQGQGVNEQFFGPGTRLTVL.

V and J are TRBV13 and TRBJ1-1; 9 nucleotides line up with TRBD1. V was pared by 4 bases and J by 1 base, with 7 bases of the junction left unmatched. Germline-derived CDR1 and CDR2 are PRHDT and FYEKMQ (reference sequence). This CDR3 region has 16 residues. In nucleotides, the CDR3 is TGTGCCAGCAGCTACAGGGGGCCCCTAGGGAACACTGAAGCTTTCTTT. Translated: CASSYRGPLGNTEAFF.

This clone has just a few counts. The V call is TRBV5-1, the J call TRBJ1-3; 7 nucleotides line up with TRBD1. This CDR3 comprises 14 residues. V was clipped by 4 bases and J by 2 bases; unmatched bases: 3. Germline lookup yields CDR1 SGHRS and CDR2 YFSETQ. The CDR3 DNA reads as TGCGCCAGCAGCGATGGGACAGCTGGAAACACCATATATTTT. This translates into CASSDGTAGNTIYF.